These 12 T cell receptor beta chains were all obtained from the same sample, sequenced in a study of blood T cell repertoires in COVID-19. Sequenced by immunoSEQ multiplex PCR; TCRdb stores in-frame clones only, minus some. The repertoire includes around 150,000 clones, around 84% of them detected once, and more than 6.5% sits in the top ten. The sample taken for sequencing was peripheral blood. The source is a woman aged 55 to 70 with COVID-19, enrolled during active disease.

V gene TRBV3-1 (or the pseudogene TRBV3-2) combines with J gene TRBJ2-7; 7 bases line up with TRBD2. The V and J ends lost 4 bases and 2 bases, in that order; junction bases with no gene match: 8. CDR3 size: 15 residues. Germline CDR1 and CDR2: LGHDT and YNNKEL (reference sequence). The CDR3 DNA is TGTGCCAGCAGCCCTGGGCTAGCGGTTCCCTACGAGCAGTACGTC. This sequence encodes CASSPGLAVPYEQYV.

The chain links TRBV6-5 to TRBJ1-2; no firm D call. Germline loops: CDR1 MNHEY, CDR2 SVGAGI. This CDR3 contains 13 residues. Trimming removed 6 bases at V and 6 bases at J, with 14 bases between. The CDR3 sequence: CASRSLTPNGYTF. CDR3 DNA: TGTGCCAGCAGATCCCTTACTCCAAATGGCTACACCTTC.

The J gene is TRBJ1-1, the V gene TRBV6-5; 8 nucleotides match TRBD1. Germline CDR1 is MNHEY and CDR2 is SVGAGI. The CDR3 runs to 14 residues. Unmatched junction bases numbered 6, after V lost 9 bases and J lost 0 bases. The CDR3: CASRQGSLNTEAFF. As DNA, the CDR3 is TGTGCCAGTCGACAGGGGTCCCTGAACACTGAAGCTTTCTTT.

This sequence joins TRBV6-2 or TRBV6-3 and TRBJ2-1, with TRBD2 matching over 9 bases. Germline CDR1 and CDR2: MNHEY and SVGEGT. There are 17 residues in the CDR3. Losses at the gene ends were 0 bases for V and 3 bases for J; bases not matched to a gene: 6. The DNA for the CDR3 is TGTGCCAGCAGTTACTCCCCACCTAGCGGGATCTACAATGAGCAGTTCTTC. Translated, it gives CASSYSPPSGIYNEQFF.

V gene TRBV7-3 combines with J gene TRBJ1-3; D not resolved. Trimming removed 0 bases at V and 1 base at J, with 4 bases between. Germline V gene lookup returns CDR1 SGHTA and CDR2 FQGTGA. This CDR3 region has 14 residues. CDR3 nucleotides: TGTGCCAGCAGCTTAACCGCGTCTGGAAACACCATATATTTT. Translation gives CASSLTASGNTIYF.

CDR3 amino acids: CASSEIVGQGDHEQYF. CDR3 nucleotides: TGTGCCAGCAGTGAAATCGTCGGACAGGGGGACCACGAGCAGTACTTC. The V gene is TRBV6-1, the J gene TRBJ2-7, with 10 bases that match TRBD1. The germline CDR1 and CDR2 sequences are MNHNS and SASEGT. After removal of 2 bases from V and 5 bases from J, the junction contained 9 bases not matched to a gene. CDR3 length: 16 residues.

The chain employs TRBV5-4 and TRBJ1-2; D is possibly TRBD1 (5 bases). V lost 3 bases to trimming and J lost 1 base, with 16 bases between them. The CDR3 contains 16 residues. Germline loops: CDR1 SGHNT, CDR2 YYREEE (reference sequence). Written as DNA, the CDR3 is TGTGCCAGCAGCTCGCAACAGGCAAATCTTAACTATGGCTACACCTTC. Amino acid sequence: CASSSQQANLNYGYTF.

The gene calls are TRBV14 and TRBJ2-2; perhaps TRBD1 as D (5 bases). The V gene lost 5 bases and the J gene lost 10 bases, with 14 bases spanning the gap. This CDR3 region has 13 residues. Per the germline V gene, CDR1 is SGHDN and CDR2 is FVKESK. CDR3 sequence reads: CASSKSGLVELFF. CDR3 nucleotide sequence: TGTGCCAGCAGCAAATCAGGGTTGGTGGAGCTGTTTTTT.

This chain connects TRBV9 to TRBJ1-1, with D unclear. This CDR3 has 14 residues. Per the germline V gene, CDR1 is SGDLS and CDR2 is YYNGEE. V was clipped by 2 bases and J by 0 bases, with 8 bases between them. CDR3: CASSVRGLNTEAFF. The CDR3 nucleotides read TGTGCCAGCAGCGTGCGGGGTCTGAACACTGAAGCTTTCTTT.

The CDR3 DNA reads TGTGCCAGCAGTTGGGGACAGGGCGACACTGAAGCTTTCTTT. It is translated as CASSWGQGDTEAFF. The chain carries TRBV6-5 and TRBJ1-1, with 9 bases lining up with TRBD1. CDR3 length: 14 residues. The germline CDR1 and CDR2 sequences are MNHEY and SVGAGI. Trimming removed 4 bases from V and 3 bases from J; junction bases left unmatched: 3.

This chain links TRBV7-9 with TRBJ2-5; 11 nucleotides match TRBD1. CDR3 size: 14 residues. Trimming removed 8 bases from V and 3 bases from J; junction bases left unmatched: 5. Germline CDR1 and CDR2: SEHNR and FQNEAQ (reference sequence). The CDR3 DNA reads TGTGCCAGCTCCGGACAGGGGGCGAAAGAGACCCAGTACTTC. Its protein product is CASSGQGAKETQYF.

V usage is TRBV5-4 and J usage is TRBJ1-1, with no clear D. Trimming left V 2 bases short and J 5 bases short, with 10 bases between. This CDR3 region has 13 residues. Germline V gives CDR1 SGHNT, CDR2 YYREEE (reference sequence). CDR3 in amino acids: CASSFHRGTEAFF. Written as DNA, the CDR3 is TGTGCCAGCAGCTTTCATCGAGGGACTGAAGCTTTCTTT.